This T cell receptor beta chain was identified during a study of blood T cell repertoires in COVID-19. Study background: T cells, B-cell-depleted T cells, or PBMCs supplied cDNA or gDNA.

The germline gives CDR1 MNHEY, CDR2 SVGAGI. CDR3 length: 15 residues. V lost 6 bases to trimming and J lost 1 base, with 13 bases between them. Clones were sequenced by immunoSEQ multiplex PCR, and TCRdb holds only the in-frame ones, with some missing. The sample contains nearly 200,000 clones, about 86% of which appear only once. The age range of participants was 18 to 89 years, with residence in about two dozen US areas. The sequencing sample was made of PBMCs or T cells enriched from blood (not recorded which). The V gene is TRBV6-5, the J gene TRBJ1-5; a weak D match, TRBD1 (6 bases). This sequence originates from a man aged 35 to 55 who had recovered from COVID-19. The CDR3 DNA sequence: TGTGCCAGCAGGAAGATCACAGGGAGCAATCAGCCCCAGCATTTT. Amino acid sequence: CASRKITGSNQPQHF.